Shown below are 13 T cell receptor beta chains from a single sample sequenced in a study of blood T cell repertoires in COVID-19. Clones were read by immunoSEQ multiplex PCR, and TCRdb kept only the in-frame ones, dropping some. Of about 170,000 clones listed, around nine tenths are singletons. The sequencing sample was made of peripheral blood. The receptors come from a man in his fifties or sixties with acute or convalescent COVID-19.

This clone was found a few times. The chain combines TRBV29-1 with TRBJ2-2; 10 bases fit TRBD2. Germline CDR1 is SQVTM and CDR2 is ANQGSEA. This CDR3 is 16 amino acids long. V dropped 6 bases and J dropped 1; count of bases not matched to a gene: 8. The DNA for the CDR3 is TGCAGCGTCCGAGGGATAGCGGGAGGGAACACCGGGGAGCTGTTTTTT. Its protein product is CSVRGIAGGNTGELFF.

This clone was recorded once. The genes are TRBV28 and TRBJ1-6; TRBD1 is a possible D gene (5 bases). Deletions cut 2 bases from V and 5 bases from J, with 13 bases between. This CDR3 region has 16 residues. In germline, CDR1 is MDHEN, CDR2 SYDVKM. The CDR3 is CASSLPGGLDNSPLHF. The CDR3 region has the DNA TGTGCCAGCAGTTTACCGGGGGGGTTAGATAATTCACCCCTCCACTTT.

The chain is built from TRBV5-1 and TRBJ2-7, with D uncertain. The CDR3 has 14 residues. Germline-derived CDR1 and CDR2 are SGHRS and YFSETQ. V was trimmed by 4 bases and J by 0 bases, leaving 11 bases between them. The CDR3 region has the DNA TGCGCCAGCAGCCCGACAATCAGCTCCTACGAGCAGTACTTC. It translates to CASSPTISSYEQYF.

This clone turned up a few times. The rearrangement uses TRBV19 and TRBJ2-4; 8 bases match TRBD1. From germline, CDR1 is LNHDA and CDR2 SQIVND (reference sequence). This CDR3 is built from 14 residues. The V gene end was trimmed by 6 bases and the J gene end by 7 bases; junction bases not matched to a gene: 8. DNA of the CDR3: TGTGCCAGTAGCAACATACAGGGGGATAACATTCAGTACTTC. It codes for CASSNIQGDNIQYF.

J is TRBJ1-2 and V is TRBV29-1; D gene unclear. The CDR3 sequence is 13 residues long. Germline assignment: CDR1 SQVTM and CDR2 ANQGSEA. V was pared by 5 bases and J by 3 bases, with 13 bases between. The CDR3 sequence is CSVLSQVDYGYTF. Here the CDR3 DNA reads TGCAGCGTTTTGTCCCAGGTTGACTATGGCTACACCTTC.

V and J are TRBV29-1 and TRBJ1-4; D is uncertain. Germline CDR1 SQVTM, CDR2 ANQGSEA. V was cut by 2 bases and J by 2 bases, with 12 bases left in between. This CDR3 has 15 amino acids. The CDR3, as DNA: TGCAGCGTTGAAAGTCACGGTCGGACTAATGAAAAACTGTTTTTT. Amino acid sequence: CSVESHGRTNEKLFF.

This rearrangement joins TRBV7-9 to TRBJ1-3; TRBD1 is a possible D gene (6 bases). The ends were cut back, 7 bases at V and 2 bases at J, with 12 bases in the middle. The germline CDR1 and CDR2 sequences are SEHNR and FQNEAQ (reference sequence). This CDR3 contains 14 residues. As DNA, the CDR3 is TGTGCCAGCACCCGTGGGGGCCCTGGAAACACCATATATTTT. Residues: CASTRGGPGNTIYF. Full variable domain (rest looked up from reference TRBV7-9 and TRBJ1-3): DTGVSQNPRHKITKRGQNVTFRCDPISEHNRLYWYRQTLGQGPEFLTYFQNEAQLEKSRLLSDRFSAERPKGSFSTLEIQRTEQGDSAMYLCASTRGGPGNTIYFGEGSWLTVV.

The rearrangement links TRBV28 to TRBJ1-3, with D uncertain. Trimming left V 5 bases short and J 3 bases short, with 14 bases between. CDR1 is MDHEN and CDR2 is SYDVKM in the germline V gene. This CDR3 contains 15 residues. The CDR3 DNA reads TGTGCCAGCAGTGCACCACGAGGCTTTGGAAACACCATATATTTT. Amino acids: CASSAPRGFGNTIYF.

This clone was found once. The rearrangement links TRBV6-5 to TRBJ2-1; 12 nucleotides align to TRBD2. The CDR3 sequence is 14 residues long. V gave up 7 bases and J gave up 6 bases; unmatched junction bases: 4. Germline lookup yields CDR1 MNHEY and CDR2 SVGAGI. This CDR3 is CASKTSGGRNEQFF. In nucleotides, the CDR3 is TGTGCCAGCAAGACTAGCGGGGGCCGCAATGAGCAGTTCTTC.

The chain couples TRBV28 to TRBJ1-5, with TRBD1 as a possible D gene (6 bases). Germline lookup yields CDR1 MDHEN and CDR2 SYDVKM. The CDR3 extends over 14 amino acids. The germline V and J ends were trimmed by 5 bases and 7 bases, with 15 bases remaining between them. CDR3 bases: TGTGCCAGCAGTCCCAACAGGGCTAACCAGCCCCAGCATTTT. As protein: CASSPNRANQPQHF.

For the CDR3, the DNA is TGTGCCACCAGTGACGGGGGGGGGACCCAGTACTTC. Amino acids: CATSDGGGTQYF. The chain carries TRBV24-1 and TRBJ2-5; 8 positions match TRBD2. This CDR3 has 12 residues. Germline trimming cut 4 bases from V and 7 bases from J; bases unmatched to any gene: 1. Germline values: CDR1 KGHDR, CDR2 SFDVKD.

The rearrangement uses TRBV7-2 and TRBJ2-5; a weak D match, TRBD1 (8 bases). Germline V gene sequence: CDR1 SGHTA, CDR2 FQGNSA. The CDR3 loop spans 13 amino acids. V lost 3 bases to trimming and J lost 7 bases, with 12 bases between them. CDR3 amino acids: CASSLDREGTQYF. Here the CDR3 DNA reads TGTGCCAGCAGCTTGGACAGGGAGGGGACCCAGTACTTC.

The chain uses TRBV3-1 (or the pseudogene TRBV3-2) and TRBJ1-2; D might be TRBD1 (6 bases). The CDR3 contains 15 residues. The germline gives CDR1 LGHDT, CDR2 YNNKEL (reference sequence). V was cut by 0 bases and J by 8 bases, with 16 bases left in between. The CDR3 reads CASSQEGARGVGYTF. CDR3 coding DNA: TGTGCCAGCAGCCAAGAGGGGGCCCGAGGGGTCGGCTACACCTTC.